This paragraph reports one T cell receptor (beta chain). This CDR3 is built from 13 residues. In germline, CDR1 is MRHNA, CDR2 SNTAGT. V was pared by 10 bases and J by 3 bases, with 8 bases of the junction left unmatched. Positive CCR7 selection of CD45RO-negative cells yielded the naive CD8 cells, and terminally differentiated effector memory CD45RA+ cells were excluded. The data are from a study of shared clonotypes between healthy human individuals. Assay execution took place at the deep level. The authors distributed each subset's genomic DNA evenly over several immunoSEQ plates. This table comes from immunoSEQ multiplex PCR, and its TCRdb copy is limited to in-frame clones, with some not included. The sample yields about 580,000 clones, 95% to 98% seen once.

The sequence was obtained from a man aged 25 to 40 in good health. The sequenced material came from naive CD8+ T cells sorted from blood. The chain has TRBV6-4 and TRBJ2-7; TRBD2 aligns across 8 bases. The CDR3 sequence: CAITRTSYYEQYF. The DNA for the CDR3 is TGTGCCATCACCCGGACTAGCTACTACGAGCAGTACTTC.